This is a list of T cell receptor beta chains from one sample in a study of STAT5B mutations in CD4+ large granular lymphocyte leukemia. The protocol was immunoSEQ multiplex PCR, while the TCRdb copy is restricted to in-frame clones and leaves out a portion. Altogether roughly 32,000 clones are present, 70% to 85% being singletons, with the ten largest covering around 2.3%. What was sequenced was CD4+ T cells from blood buffy coats. All receptors derive from a human donor in good health. Both conserved end residues are part of each CDR3. Fields, in order: D gene, clone size, V gene, J gene, CDR3 protein, CDR3 DNA. D genes are given only for firm matches. Clone size appears in some rows only: once, few, many, or a class for an expanded clone.

D: .; size: .; V: TRBV7-9; J: TRBJ2-7; CDR3: CASSLGFDSLPIEQYF; DNA: TGTGCCAGCAGCTTAGGCTTCGACAGCCTCCCAATCGAGCAGTACTTC
D: .; size: .; V: TRBV7-2; J: TRBJ2-7; CDR3: CASSLKQGVHEQYF; DNA: TGTGCCAGCAGCTTAAAACAGGGTGTACACGAGCAGTACTTC
D: TRBD1; size: .; V: TRBV9; J: TRBJ1-6; CDR3: CASSVEGTGGNSPLHF; DNA: TGTGCCAGCAGCGTAGAAGGCACAGGGGGAAATTCACCCCTCCACTTT
D: .; size: .; V: TRBV4-1; J: TRBJ1-2; CDR3: CASSQDRSPYGYTF; DNA: TGCGCCAGCAGCCAAGACAGGAGTCCCTATGGCTACACCTTC
D: .; size: .; V: TRBV2; J: TRBJ1-4; CDR3: CASSPLWDEKLFF; DNA: TGTGCCAGCAGTCCCCTATGGGATGAAAAACTGTTTTTT
D: .; size: .; V: TRBV2; J: TRBJ1-1; CDR3: CASSVTAANTEAFF; DNA: TGTGCCAGCAGTGTCACAGCGGCGAACACTGAAGCTTTCTTT
D: TRBD2; size: .; V: TRBV6-1; J: TRBJ2-2; CDR3: CASKLAGYTGELFF; DNA: TGTGCCAGCAAACTAGCGGGGTACACCGGGGAGCTGTTTTTT
D: .; size: .; V: TRBV21-1; J: TRBJ2-5; CDR3: CASSPAPQRGQETQYF; DNA: TGTGCCAGCAGCCCAGCGCCCCAGCGGGGACAAGAGACCCAGTACTTC
D: .; size: .; V: TRBV7-9; J: TRBJ2-3; CDR3: CASSFYGTDTQYF; DNA: TGTGCCAGCAGCTTTTATGGCACAGATACGCAGTATTTT
D: .; size: .; V: TRBV11-2; J: TRBJ2-2; CDR3: CASSPTGQPNTGELFF; DNA: TGTGCCAGCAGCCCGACGGGACAACCGAACACCGGGGAGCTGTTTTTT
D: TRBD1; size: .; V: TRBV18; J: TRBJ1-5; CDR3: CASSPGTGVPSNQPQHF; DNA: TGTGCCAGCTCACCCGGGACAGGGGTGCCTAGCAATCAGCCCCAGCATTTT
D: .; size: few; V: TRBV5-1; J: TRBJ2-7; CDR3: CASSLDLGGYEQYF; DNA: TGCGCCAGCAGCTTGGATCTAGGGGGGTACGAGCAGTACTTC
D: .; size: .; V: TRBV5-6; J: TRBJ2-7; CDR3: CASSSKGPSYEQYF; DNA: TGTGCCAGCAGCTCCAAAGGACCATCCTACGAGCAGTACTTC
D: .; size: .; V: TRBV5-1; J: TRBJ1-3; CDR3: CASSPSLDSGNTIYF; DNA: TGCGCCAGCAGCCCAAGTCTCGACTCTGGAAACACCATATATTTT
D: TRBD2; size: .; V: TRBV12-5; J: TRBJ2-1; CDR3: CASGFTGTSGGVGSYNEQFF; DNA: TGTGCTAGTGGTTTCACCGGGACTAGCGGGGGGGTGGGGTCATACAATGAGCAGTTCTTC
D: .; size: .; V: TRBV28; J: TRBJ2-2; CDR3: CASSGTGTGELFF; DNA: TGTGCCAGCAGTGGAACCGGGACCGGGGAGCTGTTTTTT
D: TRBD2; size: .; V: TRBV7-6; J: TRBJ2-1; CDR3: CASSPRRAGGTNEQFF; DNA: TGTGCCAGCAGCCCCCGCAGGGCGGGGGGGACCAATGAGCAGTTCTTC
D: .; size: .; V: TRBV5-6; J: TRBJ1-5; CDR3: CASSWRGGLYQPQHF; DNA: TGTGCCAGCAGCTGGCGTGGGGGGCTGTATCAGCCCCAGCATTTT
D: TRBD2; size: .; V: TRBV4-2; J: TRBJ2-1; CDR3: CASSQGTSINEQFF; DNA: TGTGCCAGCAGCCAAGGGACTAGCATCAATGAGCAGTTCTTC
D: TRBD2; size: .; V: TRBV5-6; J: TRBJ2-7; CDR3: CASSSSSGYEQYF; DNA: TGTGCCAGCAGCTCGTCTAGCGGGTACGAGCAGTACTTC
D: TRBD2; size: .; V: TRBV11-3; J: TRBJ2-7; CDR3: CASSLGPLPGLTYEQYF; DNA: TGTGCCAGCAGCTTAGGCCCCTTACCGGGACTAACGTACGAGCAGTACTTC
D: TRBD2; size: .; V: TRBV6-1; J: TRBJ2-1; CDR3: CASSDRSGRLYNEQFF; DNA: TGTGCCAGCAGTGATCGTAGCGGGAGGTTGTACAATGAGCAGTTCTTC
D: .; size: .; V: TRBV7-6; J: TRBJ2-2; CDR3: CASSLAPGNTGELFF; DNA: TGTGCCAGCAGCTTAGCTCCAGGGAACACCGGGGAGCTGTTTTTT
D: .; size: .; V: TRBV5-4; J: TRBJ2-3; CDR3: CASSLDRTHTDTQYF; DNA: TGTGCCAGCAGCTTGGACCGTACTCACACAGATACGCAGTATTTT
D: TRBD2; size: .; V: TRBV2; J: TRBJ2-1; CDR3: CASSAGLAGEQFF; DNA: TGTGCCAGCAGTGCTGGACTAGCGGGAGAGCAGTTCTTC
D: TRBD2; size: .; V: TRBV5-1; J: TRBJ2-1; CDR3: CASSLGGRASGNEQFF; DNA: TGCGCCAGCAGCTTGGGCGGGAGGGCCTCTGGGAATGAGCAGTTCTTC
D: .; size: .; V: TRBV5-4; J: TRBJ1-1; CDR3: CASSLGSRNTEAFF; DNA: TGTGCCAGCAGCTTGGGTTCCAGGAACACTGAAGCTTTCTTT
D: .; size: .; V: TRBV9; J: TRBJ2-6; CDR3: CASTEGWDSSGANVLTF; DNA: TGTGCCAGCACCGAGGGGTGGGATAGCTCTGGGGCCAACGTCCTGACTTTC
D: TRBD1; size: .; V: TRBV7-9; J: TRBJ2-1; CDR3: CASSSPGQVFREQFF; DNA: TGTGCCAGCAGCTCACCGGGACAGGTCTTCCGTGAGCAGTTCTTC
D: .; size: few; V: TRBV4-1; J: TRBJ2-7; CDR3: CASSQGWMKGEQYF; DNA: TGCGCCAGCAGCCAAGGCTGGATGAAGGGGGAGCAGTACTTC
D: .; size: .; V: TRBV5-8; J: TRBJ1-4; CDR3: CASSPGFYRATNEKLFF; DNA: TGTGCCAGCAGCCCAGGGTTTTATCGGGCAACTAATGAAAAACTGTTTTTT